The entry below gives a single T cell receptor (beta chain) sequence along with its context. Its antigen is unidentified. The data originate from a study of T cells after yellow fever vaccination. The overall study: Fractions of low cell number were prepared using SMART-Seq v4 Ultra Low Input.

TCRdb reanalysed the 5' RACE reads using MiXCR and keeps one entry per CDR3 protein. The table records just under 600,000 distinct CDR3 sequences, roughly 13% of them present only once. General study points: Boosting was followed by the reappearance of most primary-vaccination clones (about 96% CD4, 70% to 90% CD8). One caveat is that FACS-sorted repertoires could contain abundant clonotypes contaminating from the bulk population.

CDR1 is SNHLY, CDR2 FYNNEI, per germline. This CDR3 is 14 amino acids long. Trimming at V came to 2 bases and at J to 5 bases, leaving 4 bases not matched to a gene. The rearrangement links TRBV2 to TRBJ2-5; TRBD1 aligns across 8 bases. This material consisted of PBMCs, taken on the day of the yellow fever booster vaccination. The receptor comes from a man aged 25 to 40 who received the YFV17D yellow fever vaccine. The CDR3 protein is CASSERGQAETQYF. CDR3 sequence (DNA): TGTGCCAGCAGTGAAAGGGGACAGGCGGAGACCCAGTACTTC.